A single sample is the source of the 19 T cell receptor beta chains below, sequenced in a study of cytomegalovirus exposure and HLA in healthy donors. PCR employed 60 Vbeta and 13 Jbeta primers. Clones were read by immunoSEQ multiplex PCR, and TCRdb kept only the in-frame ones, dropping some. In the table there are about 200,000 clones, roughly 12% of which are singletons. The sample consisted of PBMCs. The source is a man in his fifties in good health and CMV-seropositive.

The rearrangement uses TRBV7-9 and TRBJ1-2; a possible D gene is TRBD1 (6 bases). The V gene's germline CDR1 is SEHNR and CDR2 FQNEAQ (reference sequence). Deletions cut 6 bases from V and 5 bases from J, with 13 bases between. This CDR3 is 13 amino acids long. CDR3 nucleotide sequence: TGTGCCAGCAGTTTGGACAGCAATTATGGCTACACCTTC. This encodes CASSLDSNYGYTF.

This clone was seen only a few times. This chain connects TRBV12-1 to TRBJ1-4; TRBD1 is the table's D call and was not checked against the DNA. TRBV12-1 is a pseudogene locus. This CDR3 contains 18 residues. CDR3 sequence (DNA): TGTGCCAGCAGCTTTGGCGAAACCCCGGGACAGGTAAGTGAAAAACTGTTTTTT. It codes for CASSFGETPGQVSEKLFF.

This clone was counted a few times. This sequence joins TRBV5-1 and TRBJ1-1; possibly TRBD1 for D (6 bases). Germline V CDR1 and CDR2: SGHRS, YFSETQ. Deletions cut 4 bases from V and 0 bases from J, with 13 bases between. This CDR3 spans 15 amino acids. The CDR3 loop is CASSKGDRMNTEAFF. The CDR3, as DNA: TGCGCCAGCAGCAAAGGAGACAGGATGAACACTGAAGCTTTCTTT.

This clone was seen a handful of times. The chain uses TRBV9 and TRBJ1-6, with a possible D match to TRBD1 (6 bases). The CDR3 runs 15 residues. Trimming left V 3 bases short and J 6 bases short, with 13 bases between. Germline loops: CDR1 SGDLS, CDR2 YYNGEE. CDR3: CASSGGHWGNSPLHF. As DNA, the CDR3 is TGTGCCAGCAGCGGGGGACATTGGGGTAATTCACCCCTCCACTTT.

The chain links TRBV11-3 to TRBJ1-1; D is perhaps TRBD1 (6 bases). The germline V gene has CDR1 SGHNT and CDR2 YENEEA. The CDR3 sequence is 15 residues long. V dropped 0 bases and J dropped 4 bases, with 12 bases sitting between them. The chain's CDR3 is CASSLDTGIITEAFF. CDR3 DNA: TGTGCCAGCAGCTTAGATACAGGGATCATCACTGAAGCTTTCTTT.

The J gene is TRBJ1-2, the V gene TRBV7-9; a weak D match, TRBD1 (5 bases). The CDR3 has 18 residues. Trimming stripped 4 bases from V and 0 bases from J, with 21 bases between. The germline V gene has CDR1 SEHNR and CDR2 FQNEAQ (reference sequence). CDR3 residues: CASSSGLRAGVSNYGYTF. CDR3 bases: TGTGCCAGCAGCTCCGGGCTCAGGGCGGGAGTATCTAACTATGGCTACACCTTC.

V is TRBV7-2 and J is TRBJ1-6, with D hard to call. The CDR3 runs 18 residues. Germline V gene data show CDR1 as SGHTA and CDR2 as FQGNSA. V was clipped by 0 bases and J by 0 bases, with 12 bases between them. The CDR3 region is CASSLASFGISYNSPLHF. CDR3 bases: TGTGCCAGCAGCTTAGCGTCGTTCGGGATCTCCTATAATTCACCCCTCCACTTT. Full variable domain (outside the CDR3, taken from reference TRBV7-2 and TRBJ1-6): GAGVSQSPSNKVTEKGKDVELRCDPISGHTALYWYRQSLGQGLEFLIYFQGNSAPDKSGLPSDRFSAERTGGSVSTLTIQRTQQEDSAVYLCASSLASFGISYNSPLHFGNGTRLTVT.

This clone was recorded a few times. The chain combines TRBV5-1 with TRBJ2-3, with D perhaps TRBD1 (5 bases). V dropped 1 base and J dropped 1 base, with 13 bases sitting between them. Germline V CDR1 and CDR2: SGHRS, YFSETQ. CDR3 size: 16 residues. The CDR3, as DNA: TGCGCCAGCAGCTTGAGGGGTCGCATCGGCACAGATACGCAGTATTTT. Translating gives CASSLRGRIGTDTQYF.

There are a few counts of this clone. This chain connects TRBV28 to TRBJ2-3; D call uncertain. Trimming took 11 bases from V and 4 from J, leaving 13 bases between them. The CDR3 is 12 amino acids. In germline, CDR1 is MDHEN, CDR2 SYDVKM. CDR3 nucleotides: TGTGCCTCGAGGCAGATCCCAGATACGCAGTATTTT. As protein: CASRQIPDTQYF.

The rearrangement links TRBV30 to TRBJ2-7, with D perhaps TRBD2 (5 bases). The ends were cut back, 4 bases at V and 0 bases at J, with 13 bases in the middle. CDR1 and CDR2 from the germline V gene are GTSNPN and SVGIG (reference sequence). This CDR3 has 14 residues. DNA of the CDR3: TGTGCCTGGACGGGTGGAGGTTTCTCCTACGAGCAGTACTTC. The encoded protein is CAWTGGGFSYEQYF.

There are a few counts of this clone. The chain combines TRBV6-5 with TRBJ1-1; the D is unclear. CDR3 size: 13 residues. V was pared by 4 bases and J by 7 bases, with 13 bases between. Germline CDR1 is MNHEY and CDR2 is SVGAGI. CDR3 sequence (DNA): TGTGCCAGCAGTTGGGGAGAACTGGGTGAAGCTTTCTTT. This encodes CASSWGELGEAFF.

In this sample, this clone turned up a few times. This rearrangement joins TRBV5-1 to TRBJ2-2; the match to TRBD2 covers 7 bases. The CDR3 covers 17 residues. The V and J ends lost 0 bases and 1 base, in that order; junction bases with no gene match: 6. CDR1 and CDR2 from the germline V gene are SGHRS and YFSETQ. Here the CDR3 DNA reads TGCGCCAGCAGCTTGGAGATAGCGGGTATGAACACCGGGGAGCTGTTTTTT. The encoded protein is CASSLEIAGMNTGELFF.

This clone was seen more than once but under ten times. The chain uses TRBV10-3 and TRBJ1-1; D might be TRBD1 (5 bases). V was shortened by 4 bases and J by 1 base, with 7 bases between the two germline ends. The CDR3 sequence is 13 residues long. CDR1 and CDR2 (germline): ENHRY, SYGVKD. The CDR3: CAISGQQNTEAFF. The CDR3 nucleotides read TGTGCCATCAGTGGACAGCAGAACACTGAAGCTTTCTTT.

V usage is TRBV6-5 and J usage is TRBJ2-1; 9 bases map to TRBD2. CDR1 and CDR2 from the germline V gene are MNHEY and SVGAGI. The V segment lost 6 bases and the J segment 5 bases; nucleotides outside the gene matches: 8. This CDR3 contains 15 residues. CDR3 loop: CASSTWRGGHNEQFF. CDR3 nucleotides: TGTGCCAGCAGCACCTGGCGGGGGGGCCACAATGAGCAGTTCTTC.

The chain links TRBV5-6 to TRBJ1-4, with D perhaps TRBD1 (6 bases). This CDR3 region has 15 residues. Germline lookup yields CDR1 SGHDT and CDR2 YYEEEE. V was clipped by 2 bases and J by 7 bases, with 15 bases between them. The CDR3 DNA reads TGTGCCAGCAGCTTCCAGGACAGCCTTAGTGAAAAACTGTTTTTT. Translation: CASSFQDSLSEKLFF.

The V gene is TRBV12-5, the J gene TRBJ1-2; 10 bases are shared with TRBD1. CDR3 length: 14 amino acids. J was trimmed by 5 bases and V by 5 bases; bases with no gene match: 5. Germline V gene data show CDR1 as LGHNT and CDR2 as FRNRAP. The CDR3 spells CASGPGTGEYGYTF. CDR3 nucleotides: TGTGCTAGTGGTCCAGGGACAGGGGAGTATGGCTACACCTTC. The whole variable domain, remainder taken from reference TRBV12-5 and TRBJ1-2, is DARVTQTPRHKVTEMGQEVTMRCQPILGHNTVFWYRQTMMQGLELLAYFRNRAPLDDSGMPKDRFSAEMPDATLATLKIQPSEPRDSAVYFCASGPGTGEYGYTFGSGTRLTVV.

This chain links TRBV7-9 with TRBJ2-5, with a possible D match to TRBD1 (7 bases). The CDR3 is 16 residues long. The germline gives CDR1 SEHNR, CDR2 FQNEAQ (reference sequence). The ends were cut back, 5 bases at V and 5 bases at J, with 21 bases in the middle. The CDR3 spells CASSTTTGRDPETQYF. The DNA of the CDR3 is TGTGCCAGCAGCACCACGACAGGGCGGGACCCGGAGACCCAGTACTTC.

This clone has a handful of counts. This sequence joins TRBV5-1 and TRBJ2-5, with 7 bases identical to TRBD1. Germline-derived CDR1 and CDR2 are SGHRS and YFSETQ. Trimming took 5 bases from V and 2 from J; bases not matched to a gene: 9. This CDR3 is 15 amino acids long. In DNA, the CDR3 is TGCGCCAGCAGATCCTCAGGGGGAAGGCAAGAGACCCAGTACTTC. It codes for CASRSSGGRQETQYF.

Remarks on this clone: The sample carries other DNA sequences with the same CDR3. The gene calls are TRBV18 and TRBJ1-5; D is possibly TRBD1 (5 bases). This CDR3 spans 13 amino acids. V lost 3 bases and J lost 4, with 7 bases in between. Per the germline V gene, CDR1 is KGHSH and CDR2 is LQKENI. The CDR3 sequence is CASSPGGNQPQHF. The CDR3 DNA reads as TGTGCCAGCTCACCTGGGGGGAATCAGCCCCAGCATTTT.